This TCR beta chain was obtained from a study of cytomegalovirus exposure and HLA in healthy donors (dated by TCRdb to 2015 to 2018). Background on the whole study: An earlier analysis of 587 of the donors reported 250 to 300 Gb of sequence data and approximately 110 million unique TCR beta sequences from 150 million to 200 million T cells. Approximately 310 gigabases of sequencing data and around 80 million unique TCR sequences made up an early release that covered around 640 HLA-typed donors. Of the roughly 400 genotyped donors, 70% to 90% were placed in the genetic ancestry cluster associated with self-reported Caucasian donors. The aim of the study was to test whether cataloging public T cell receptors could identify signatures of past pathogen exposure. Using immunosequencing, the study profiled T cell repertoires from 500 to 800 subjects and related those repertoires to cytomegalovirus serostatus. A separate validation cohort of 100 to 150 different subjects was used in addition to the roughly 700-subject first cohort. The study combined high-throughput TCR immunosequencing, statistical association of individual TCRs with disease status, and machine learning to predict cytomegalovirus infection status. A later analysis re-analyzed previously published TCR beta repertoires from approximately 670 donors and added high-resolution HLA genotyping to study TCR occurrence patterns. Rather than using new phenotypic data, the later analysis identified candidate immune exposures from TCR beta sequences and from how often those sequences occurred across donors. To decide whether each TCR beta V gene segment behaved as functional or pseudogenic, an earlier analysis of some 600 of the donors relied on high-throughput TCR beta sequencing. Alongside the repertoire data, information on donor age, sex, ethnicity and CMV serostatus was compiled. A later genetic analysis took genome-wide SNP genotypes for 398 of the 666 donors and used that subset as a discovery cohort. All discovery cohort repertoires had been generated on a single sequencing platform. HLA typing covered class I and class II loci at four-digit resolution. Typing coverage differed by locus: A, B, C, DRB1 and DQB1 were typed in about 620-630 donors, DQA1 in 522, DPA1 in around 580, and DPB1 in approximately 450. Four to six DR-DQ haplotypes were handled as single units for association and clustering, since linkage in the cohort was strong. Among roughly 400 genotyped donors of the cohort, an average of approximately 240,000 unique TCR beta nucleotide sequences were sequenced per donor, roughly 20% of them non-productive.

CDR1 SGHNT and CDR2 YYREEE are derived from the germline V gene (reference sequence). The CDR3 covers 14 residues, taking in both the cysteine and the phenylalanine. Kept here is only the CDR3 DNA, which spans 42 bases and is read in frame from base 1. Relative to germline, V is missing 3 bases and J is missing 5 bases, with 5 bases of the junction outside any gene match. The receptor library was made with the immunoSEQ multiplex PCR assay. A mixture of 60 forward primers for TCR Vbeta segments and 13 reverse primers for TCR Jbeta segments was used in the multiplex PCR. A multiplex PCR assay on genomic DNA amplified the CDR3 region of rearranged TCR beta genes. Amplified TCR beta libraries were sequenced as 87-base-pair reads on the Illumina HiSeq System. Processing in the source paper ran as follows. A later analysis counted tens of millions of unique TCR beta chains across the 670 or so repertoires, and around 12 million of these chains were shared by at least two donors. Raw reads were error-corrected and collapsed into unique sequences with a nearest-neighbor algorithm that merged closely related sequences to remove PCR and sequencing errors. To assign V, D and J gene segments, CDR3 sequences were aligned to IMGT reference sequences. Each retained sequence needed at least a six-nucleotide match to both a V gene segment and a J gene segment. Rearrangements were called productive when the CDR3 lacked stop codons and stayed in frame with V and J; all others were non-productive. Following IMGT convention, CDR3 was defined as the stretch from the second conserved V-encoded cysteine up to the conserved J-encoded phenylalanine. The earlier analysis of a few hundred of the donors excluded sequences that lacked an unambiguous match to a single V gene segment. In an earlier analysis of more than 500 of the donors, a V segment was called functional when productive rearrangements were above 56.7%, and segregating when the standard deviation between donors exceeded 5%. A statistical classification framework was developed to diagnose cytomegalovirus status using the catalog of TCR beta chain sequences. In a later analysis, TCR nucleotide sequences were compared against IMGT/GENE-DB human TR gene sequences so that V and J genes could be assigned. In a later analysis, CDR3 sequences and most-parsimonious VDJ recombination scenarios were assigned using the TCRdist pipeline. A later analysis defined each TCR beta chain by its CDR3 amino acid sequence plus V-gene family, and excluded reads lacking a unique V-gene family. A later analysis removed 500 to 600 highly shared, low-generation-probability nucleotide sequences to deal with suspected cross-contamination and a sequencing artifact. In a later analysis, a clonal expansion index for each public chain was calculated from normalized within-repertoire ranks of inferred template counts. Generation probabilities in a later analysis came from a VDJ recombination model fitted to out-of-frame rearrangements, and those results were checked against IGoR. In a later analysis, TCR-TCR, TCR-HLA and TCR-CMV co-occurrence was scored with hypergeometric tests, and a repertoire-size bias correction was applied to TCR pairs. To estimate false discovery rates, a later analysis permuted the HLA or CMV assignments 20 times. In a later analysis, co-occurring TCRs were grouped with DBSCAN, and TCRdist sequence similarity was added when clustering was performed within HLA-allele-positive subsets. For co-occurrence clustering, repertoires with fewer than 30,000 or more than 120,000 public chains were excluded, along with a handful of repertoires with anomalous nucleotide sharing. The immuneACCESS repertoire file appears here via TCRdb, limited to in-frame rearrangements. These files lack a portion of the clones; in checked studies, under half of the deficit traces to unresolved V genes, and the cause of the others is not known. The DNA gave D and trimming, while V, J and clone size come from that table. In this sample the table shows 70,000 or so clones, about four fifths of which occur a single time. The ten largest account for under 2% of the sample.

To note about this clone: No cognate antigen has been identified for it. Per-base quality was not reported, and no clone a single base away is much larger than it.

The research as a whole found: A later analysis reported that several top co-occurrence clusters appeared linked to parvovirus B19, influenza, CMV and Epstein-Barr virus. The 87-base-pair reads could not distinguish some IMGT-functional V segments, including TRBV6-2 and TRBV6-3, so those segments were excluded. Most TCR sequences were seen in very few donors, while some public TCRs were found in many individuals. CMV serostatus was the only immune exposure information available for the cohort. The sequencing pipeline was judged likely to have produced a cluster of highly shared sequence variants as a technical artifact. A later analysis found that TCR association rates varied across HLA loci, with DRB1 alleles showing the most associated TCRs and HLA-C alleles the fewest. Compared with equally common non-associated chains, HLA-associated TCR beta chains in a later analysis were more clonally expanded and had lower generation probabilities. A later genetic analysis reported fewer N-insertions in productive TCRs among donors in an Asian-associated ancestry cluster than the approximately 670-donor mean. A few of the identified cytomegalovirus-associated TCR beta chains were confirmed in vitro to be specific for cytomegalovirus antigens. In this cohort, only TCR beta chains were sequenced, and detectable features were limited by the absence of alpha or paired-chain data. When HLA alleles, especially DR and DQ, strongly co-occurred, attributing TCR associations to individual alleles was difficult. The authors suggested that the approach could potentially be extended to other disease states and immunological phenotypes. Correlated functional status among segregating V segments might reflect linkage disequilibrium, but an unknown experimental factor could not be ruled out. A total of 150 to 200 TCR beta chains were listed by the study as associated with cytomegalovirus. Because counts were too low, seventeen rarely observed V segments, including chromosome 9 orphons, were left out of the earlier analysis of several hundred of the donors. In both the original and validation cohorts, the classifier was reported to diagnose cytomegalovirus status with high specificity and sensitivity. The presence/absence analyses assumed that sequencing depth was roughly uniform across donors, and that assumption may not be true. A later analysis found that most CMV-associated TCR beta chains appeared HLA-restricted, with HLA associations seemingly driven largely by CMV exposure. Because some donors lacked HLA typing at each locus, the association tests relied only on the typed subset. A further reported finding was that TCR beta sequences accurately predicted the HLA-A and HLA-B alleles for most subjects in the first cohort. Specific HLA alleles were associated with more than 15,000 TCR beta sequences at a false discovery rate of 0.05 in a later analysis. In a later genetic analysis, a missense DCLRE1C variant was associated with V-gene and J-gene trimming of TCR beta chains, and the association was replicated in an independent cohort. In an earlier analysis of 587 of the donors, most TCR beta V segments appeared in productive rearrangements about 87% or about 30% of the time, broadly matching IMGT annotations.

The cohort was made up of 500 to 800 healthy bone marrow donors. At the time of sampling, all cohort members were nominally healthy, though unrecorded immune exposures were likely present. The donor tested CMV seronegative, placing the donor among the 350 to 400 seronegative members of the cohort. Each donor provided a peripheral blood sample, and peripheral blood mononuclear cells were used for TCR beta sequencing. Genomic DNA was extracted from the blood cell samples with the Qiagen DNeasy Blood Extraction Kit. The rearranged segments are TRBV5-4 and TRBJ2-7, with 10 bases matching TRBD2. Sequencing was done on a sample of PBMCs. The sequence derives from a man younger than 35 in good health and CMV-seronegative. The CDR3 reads CASSYGTSVHEQYF. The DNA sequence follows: TGTGCCAGCAGCTACGGGACTAGCGTCCACGAGCAGTACTTC.